This T cell receptor (beta chain) is drawn from a study of early T cells in non-severe SARS-CoV-2 infection. V trimming: 4 bases; J trimming: 3 bases; junction bases outside the gene matches: 6. Germline V gene lookup returns CDR1 SGDLS and CDR2 YYNGEE. The CDR3 is made up of 15 amino acids. MiXCR, run by TCRdb on the 5' RACE reads, gives a single entry per CDR3 protein. The sample holds some 80,000 distinct CDR3 sequences, 12% seen once. This clonotype was picked up many times. Sample: whole blood, taken at baseline. The receptor was isolated from an adult who was a healthcare worker with PCR-confirmed SARS-CoV-2 infection or an uninfected control (not recorded which). The donor label of this sample is uncertain. This chain joins TRBV9 and TRBJ1-2; 10 bases map to TRBD1. In DNA, the CDR3 is TGTGCCAGCAGCTTCGGACAGGGGGTGGACTATGGCTACACCTTC. Its protein product is CASSFGQGVDYGYTF.